The clone carrying this TCR beta chain has just a few counts. Its antigen is not identified. The source of the sample is a study of T-cell memory formation after mild COVID-19. Findings and caveats of the study: Clones that contracted clustered mainly in CM and EM if CD4+ and in EMRA if CD8+. Pre-infection memory held some responding clones, suggesting pre-existing cross-reactive T cells responded.

TCRdb re-called the 5' RACE reads with MiXCR, one entry per CDR3 protein. This sample has some 450,000 distinct CDR3 sequences, with over 15% found just once. Between the trimmed V and J ends, which lost 4 bases and 6 bases, there was a span of 13 bases. This CDR3 region has 14 residues. Germline lookup yields CDR1 LNHDA and CDR2 SQIVND (reference sequence). Sequencing was done on a sample of PBMCs or a T cell subset sorted from them (not recorded which). The sequence came from a man younger than 30 who had mild COVID-19 (a few samples of this study predate the infection). Cell type and time point are not known. The chain is built from TRBV19 and TRBJ1-5; possibly TRBD1 for D (6 bases). The CDR3 protein is CASSRDRIVQPQHF. DNA for the CDR3: TGTGCCAGTAGTAGAGACAGGATTGTTCAGCCCCAGCATTTT. Filled out from reference TRBV19 and TRBJ1-5, the complete variable domain reads DGGITQSPKYLFRKEGQNVTLSCEQNLNHDAMYWYRQDPGQGLRLIYYSQIVNDFQKGDIAEGYSVSREKKESFPLTVTSAQKNPTAFYLCASSRDRIVQPQHFGDGTRLSIL.